Shown below are 16 T cell receptor beta chains from a single sample sequenced in a study of patients and donors after allogeneic stem cell transplantation. Via MiXCR, TCRdb re-called the RT-PCR reads, giving one row per CDR3 protein. This table holds 190,000 or so distinct CDR3 sequences, less than 45% found once. The sequenced sample consisted of blood, either unsorted or a sorted T cell fraction (not recorded which). The origin of the receptors is a human donor who was either an allogeneic HSCT recipient or a stem cell or donor lymphocyte infusion donor (not recorded which). It is not recorded whose cells these are; they may come from a transplant donor.

The table lists this clonotype with a few counts. The chain employs TRBV15 and TRBJ1-1, with a weak D call TRBD1 (6 bases). The V gene lost 0 bases and the J gene lost 5 bases, with 13 bases spanning the gap. The germline V gene has CDR1 LNHNV and CDR2 YYDKDF (reference sequence). The CDR3 covers 15 residues. This chain's CDR3 is CATSRDVGGRTEAFF. CDR3 DNA sequence: TGTGCCACCAGCAGAGATGTGGGGGGGCGGACTGAAGCTTTCTTT.

The rearrangement joins TRBV6-5 to TRBJ2-1; TRBD2 matches 11 bases. The CDR3 covers 14 residues. Germline lookup yields CDR1 MNHEY and CDR2 SVGAGI. The V gene end was trimmed by 5 bases and the J gene end by 10 bases; junction bases not matched to a gene: 7. The CDR3 nucleotides read TGTGCCAGCAGTGCCCGGACTAGCGGGTGCGAGCAGTTCTTC. This encodes CASSARTSGCEQFF.

The rearrangement joins TRBV24-1 to TRBJ2-1; no reliable D call. The CDR3 sequence is 11 residues long. The ends were cut back, 7 bases at V and 10 bases at J, with 10 bases in the middle. The germline V gene has CDR1 KGHDR and CDR2 SFDVKD. CDR3: CATSLLGEQFF. CDR3 sequence (DNA): TGTGCCACCAGCCTTTTGGGAGAGCAGTTCTTC.

The chain is built from TRBV6-5 and TRBJ1-1; unclear D gene. The CDR3 runs to 13 residues. Trimming removed 7 bases at V and 1 base at J, with 10 bases between. Germline loops: CDR1 MNHEY, CDR2 SVGAGI. The CDR3 loop reads CASTWEGNTEAFF. For the CDR3, the DNA is TGTGCCAGCACCTGGGAGGGGAACACTGAAGCTTTCTTT.

The rearrangement joins TRBV18 to TRBJ2-5; D gene ambiguous. The V gene's germline CDR1 is KGHSH and CDR2 LQKENI. CDR3 length: 13 amino acids. V was clipped by 1 base and J by 2 bases, with 5 bases between them. CDR3 bases: TGTGCCAGCTCACCACTTAAACAAGAGACCCAGTACTTC. Translation: CASSPLKQETQYF.

The rearrangement links TRBV10-3 to TRBJ1-2; 11 bases agree with TRBD1. The V segment lost 1 base and the J segment 6 bases; nucleotides outside the gene matches: 10. Germline values: CDR1 ENHRY, CDR2 SYGVKD. The CDR3 is made up of 17 amino acids. CDR3 sequence (DNA): TGTGCCATCAGTGAGTTAGGGACAGGGGGGGCCTCCGATGGCTACACCTTC. Protein sequence: CAISELGTGGASDGYTF.

V usage is TRBV20-1 and J usage is TRBJ1-1; TRBD1 matches at 7 bases. V lost 5 bases to trimming and J lost 0 bases; unmatched junction nucleotides: 9. Germline V gives CDR1 DFQATT, CDR2 SNEGSKA (reference sequence). The CDR3 consists of 15 residues. The CDR3 DNA reads TGCAGTGCTTACCGGGACAGTCCCCTGAACACTGAAGCTTTCTTT. Translating it yields CSAYRDSPLNTEAFF.

The chain carries TRBV27 and TRBJ1-6, with D uncertain. Trimming left V 3 bases short and J 9 bases short, with 12 bases between. Germline V lookup: CDR1 MNHEY, CDR2 SMNVEV (reference sequence). The CDR3 sequence is 14 residues long. This chain's CDR3 is CASSFSSSSSPLHF. CDR3 DNA sequence: TGTGCCAGCAGTTTTAGTTCCAGCAGTTCACCCCTCCACTTT.

The rearrangement links TRBV29-1 to TRBJ1-2, with TRBD1 identical over 11 bases. Germline CDR1 SQVTM, CDR2 ANQGSEA. The CDR3 runs 14 residues. V gave up 1 base and J gave up 8 bases; unmatched junction bases: 6. The CDR3 DNA follows: TGCAGCGTTGAAGGAGGACAGGGGGCGCAAGGCTACACCTTC. Its translation is CSVEGGQGAQGYTF.

The gene calls are TRBV28 and TRBJ2-7, with TRBD1 matching over 7 bases. CDR3 size: 16 residues. CDR1 is MDHEN and CDR2 is SYDVKM in the germline V gene. The trim removed 4 bases at V and 3 bases at J, leaving 12 bases unmatched. Written as DNA, the CDR3 is TGTGCCAGCAGTTCCCCTTTGACAGGGACGATCTACGAGCAGTACTTC. This codes for CASSSPLTGTIYEQYF.

The chain joins TRBV29-1 to TRBJ2-2; TRBD2 agrees at 10 bases. With 1 base clipped from V and 7 bases from J, the junction kept 0 bases outside the gene matches. Germline CDR1 reads SQVTM; CDR2 reads ANQGSEA. The CDR3 contains 13 residues. CDR3 DNA: TGCAGCGTTGAAGCTAGCGGGAGCGGGGAGCTGTTTTTT. This gives the protein CSVEASGSGELFF.

The V gene is TRBV9, the J gene TRBJ2-3; a weak D match, TRBD1 (5 bases). The CDR3 contains 14 residues. The germline CDR1 and CDR2 sequences are SGDLS and YYNGEE. V was clipped by 2 bases and J by 9 bases, with 16 bases between them. The CDR3 here is CASSVYFRAKTQYF. CDR3 sequence (DNA): TGTGCCAGCAGCGTCTACTTCAGGGCAAAAACGCAGTATTTT.

The chain couples TRBV4-3 to TRBJ2-3; 9 bases line up with TRBD2. Germline V gene data show CDR1 as LGHNA and CDR2 as YSLEER. The CDR3 spans 14 residues. Losses at the gene ends were 4 bases for V and 6 bases for J; bases not matched to a gene: 5. As DNA, the CDR3 is TGCGCCAGCAGCCCCTTAGCGGGAGACGATACGCAGTATTTT. Translated: CASSPLAGDDTQYF.

The chain uses TRBV6-2 or TRBV6-3 and TRBJ1-2; D is undetermined. The CDR3 is 16 residues long. Germline-derived CDR1 and CDR2 are MNHEY and SVGEGT. Deletions cut 0 bases from V and 5 bases from J, with 16 bases between. The CDR3 region has the DNA TGTGCCAGCAGTTACTCGATGGGTGCAGGTCATTATGGCTACACCTTC. Translation gives CASSYSMGAGHYGYTF.

The V and J genes are TRBV6-5 and TRBJ1-1, with D possibly TRBD1 on 6 matching bases. The CDR3 is made up of 14 amino acids. V shed 2 bases and J shed 4 bases, with 11 bases lying between them. Germline-derived CDR1 and CDR2 are MNHEY and SVGAGI. The CDR3 sequence is CASSYEGGGTEAFF. The CDR3 DNA reads as TGTGCCAGCAGTTACGAGGGGGGCGGCACTGAAGCTTTCTTT.

This chain links TRBV28 with TRBJ2-1, with 9 bases aligning to TRBD2. The germline V gene encodes CDR1 MDHEN and CDR2 SYDVKM. J was trimmed by 9 bases and V by 5 bases; bases with no gene match: 11. The CDR3 covers 15 residues. CDR3 residues: CASSIGGLARGEQFF. CDR3 DNA sequence: TGTGCCAGCAGTATCGGCGGACTAGCGAGAGGTGAGCAGTTCTTC. The full variable domain, rest sourced from reference TRBV28 and TRBJ2-1, is DVKVTQSSRYLVKRTGEKVFLECVQDMDHENMFWYRQDPGLGLRLIYFSYDVKMKEKGDIPEGYSVSREKKERFSLILESASTNQTSMYLCASSIGGLARGEQFFGPGTRLTVL.